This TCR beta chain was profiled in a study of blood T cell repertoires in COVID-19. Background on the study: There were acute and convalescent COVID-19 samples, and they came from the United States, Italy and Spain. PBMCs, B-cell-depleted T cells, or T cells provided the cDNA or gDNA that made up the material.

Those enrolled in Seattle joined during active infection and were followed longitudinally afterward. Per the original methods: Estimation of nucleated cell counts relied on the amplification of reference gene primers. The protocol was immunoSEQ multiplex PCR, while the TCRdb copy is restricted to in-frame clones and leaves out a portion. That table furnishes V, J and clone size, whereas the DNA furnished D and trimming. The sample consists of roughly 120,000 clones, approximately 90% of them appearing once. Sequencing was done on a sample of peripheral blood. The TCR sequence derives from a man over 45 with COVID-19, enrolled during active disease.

CDR3 sequence (DNA): TGTGCCAGTTCGACAGTTAATCAGCCCCAGCATTTT. Encoded protein: CASSTVNQPQHF. The rearrangement joins TRBV19 to TRBJ1-5, with D perhaps matching TRBD1 (5 bases). CDR3 size: 12 residues. CDR1 and CDR2 from the germline V gene are LNHDA and SQIVND (reference sequence). Trimming pared 8 bases from V and 4 bases from J, leaving 9 bases between.